These 26 T cell receptor beta chains came from one sample sequenced in a study of siplizumab effects on memory and regulatory T cells. Generated by immunoSEQ multiplex PCR, the TCRdb table keeps only in-frame clones and is missing some. Of roughly 100,000 clones in the sample, 90% to 95% were seen once. The specimen was CD4+ T cells sorted from blood. Every receptor here comes from a human donor in good health.

This clone occurred once. The V and J genes are TRBV5-6 and TRBJ2-7; TRBD1 is a possible D gene (5 bases). Trimming left V 0 bases short and J 0 bases short, with 7 bases between. Looked up from germline, CDR1 is SGHDT and CDR2 is YYEEEE. The CDR3 spans 14 residues. The CDR3 DNA sequence: TGTGCCAGCAGCTTGGGACAGTTCTCCTACGAGCAGTACTTC. Translated: CASSLGQFSYEQYF.

This clone came up a few times. The chain combines TRBV6-6 with TRBJ1-6; D unclear. Per germline, CDR1 MNHNY and CDR2 SVGAGI (reference sequence). The CDR3 has 15 residues. V was pared by 6 bases and J by 8 bases, with 17 bases between. The CDR3: CASSDRQTLDSPLHF. CDR3 sequence (DNA): TGTGCCAGCAGCGACCGCCAAACGCTGGATTCACCCCTCCACTTT.

In this sample, this clone turned up once. The junction differs from germline at one of its ends, possibly a read error. Distinct nucleotide sequences in the sample also encode this CDR3. This chain links TRBV5-1 with TRBJ1-2, with D maybe TRBD1 (5 bases). This CDR3 spans 13 amino acids. Germline V gene data show CDR1 as SGHRS and CDR2 as YFSETQ. CDR3 nucleotide sequence: TGCGCTAGCAGCCCGGACATTTTCTATGGCTACACCTTC. Translation: CASSPDIFYGYTF.

This clone occurred once. This sequence joins TRBV6-5 and TRBJ1-2; a possible D gene is TRBD1 (5 bases). CDR3 length: 13 residues. Germline lookup yields CDR1 MNHEY and CDR2 SVGAGI. V was trimmed by 7 bases and J by 6 bases, leaving 15 bases between them. CDR3 loop: CASIPPGYHGYTF. CDR3 in DNA: TGTGCCAGCATCCCCCCAGGGTACCATGGCTACACCTTC.

The chain combines TRBV25-1 with TRBJ1-1, with D perhaps matching TRBD1 (5 bases). The V end lost 5 bases, the J end lost 4 bases, and 14 bases lay between the germline ends. Germline V gene sequence: CDR1 MGHDK, CDR2 SYGVNS. The CDR3 sequence is 14 residues long. For the CDR3, the DNA is TGTGCCAGCAGTCTTGAGGGGAGCTTCACTGAAGCTTTCTTT. It translates to CASSLEGSFTEAFF.

This chain joins TRBV2 and TRBJ2-5; D gene uncertain. The J call may be in error: the DNA end matches TRBJ2-7 better. The CDR3 is 14 amino acids. Germline CDR1 reads SNHLY; CDR2 reads FYNNEI. Written as DNA, the CDR3 is TGTGCCAGCAAACCTACATCTCATCTTTACGAGCAGTACTTC. It yields the protein CASKPTSHLYEQYF.

Of note for this clone: Other nucleotide sequences in the sample specify the same CDR3. This chain links TRBV11-3 with TRBJ2-7; no clear D. Germline V lookup: CDR1 SGHNT, CDR2 YENEEA. This CDR3 has 12 residues. The ends were cut back, 5 bases at V and 1 base at J, with 6 bases in the middle. CDR3 nucleotide sequence: TGTGCCAGCAGCCTAGGTTCCTACGAGCAGTACTTC. This encodes CASSLGSYEQYF.

J is TRBJ1-1 and V is TRBV19; 10 nucleotides match TRBD1. The germline CDR1 and CDR2 sequences are LNHDA and SQIVND (reference sequence). The CDR3 loop spans 16 amino acids. V lost 2 bases and J lost 4; bases outside the gene matches: 7. The CDR3 DNA sequence: TGTGCCAGTAGTATATCCCGGGACAGGGGATTCACTGAAGCTTTCTTT. Amino acid sequence: CASSISRDRGFTEAFF.

J is TRBJ1-6 and V is TRBV12-2. TRBV12-2 is a pseudogene. The CDR3 has 16 residues. DNA for the CDR3: TGTGCAAGTCGCCCGAGGCCAAGCTCCTATAATTCACCCCTCCACTTT. It codes for CASRPRPSSYNSPLHF.

This rearrangement joins TRBV10-3 to TRBJ2-5; tentative D call: TRBD1 (6 bases). Trimming left V 5 bases short and J 2 bases short, with 12 bases between. The CDR3 sequence is 14 residues long. The germline V gene encodes CDR1 ENHRY and CDR2 SYGVKD. The CDR3, as DNA: TGTGCCATCAGTACAGGGCGTGGGCAAGAGACCCAGTACTTC. This translates into CAISTGRGQETQYF.

This rearrangement joins TRBV5-5 to TRBJ2-3; TRBD1 matches at 7 bases. With 10 bases clipped from V and 2 bases from J, the junction kept 7 bases outside the gene matches. This CDR3 is built from 13 residues. Germline lookup yields CDR1 SGHKS and CDR2 YYEKEE (reference sequence). For the CDR3, the DNA is TGTGCCGGTGAAGGGGGCCTCACAGATACGCAGTATTTT. Its translation: CAGEGGLTDTQYF.

The J gene is TRBJ2-5, the V gene TRBV5-5, with 7 bases lining up with TRBD2. CDR3 length: 14 amino acids. J gave up 1 base and V 6 bases, and 6 bases lay outside the gene matches. Germline V gene data show CDR1 as SGHKS and CDR2 as YYEKEE (reference sequence). As DNA, the CDR3 is TGTGCCAGCATCCGGGCTAGCGGCCAAGAGACCCAGTACTTC. The encoded protein is CASIRASGQETQYF. The variable domain in full, completed from reference TRBV5-5 and TRBJ2-5, reads DAGVTQSPTHLIKTRGQQVTLRCSPISGHKSVSWYQQVLGQGPQFIFQYYEKEERGRGNFPDRFSARQFPNYSSELNVNALLLGDSALYLCASIRASGQETQYFGPGTRLLVL.

This rearrangement joins TRBV9 to TRBJ2-4; 8 bases fit TRBD1. Germline CDR1 reads SGDLS; CDR2 reads YYNGEE. The trim removed 4 bases at V and 8 bases at J, leaving 8 bases unmatched. The CDR3 spans 14 residues. CDR3 coding DNA: TGTGCCAGCAGCCCTCGGCAGGGGGCAGACATTCAGTACTTC. It codes for CASSPRQGADIQYF.

The chain carries TRBV19 and TRBJ1-1; weak D call: TRBD1 (6 bases). The germline gives CDR1 LNHDA, CDR2 SQIVND (reference sequence). V lost 3 bases and J 1 base, leaving 9 bases between the germline ends. The CDR3 has 14 residues. CDR3 loop: CASSITGANTEAFF. In DNA form, the CDR3 reads TGTGCCAGTAGTATTACGGGGGCGAACACTGAAGCTTTCTTT.

This clone was seen once. As DNA, the CDR3 is TGTGCCAGCAGCCGACGAGGGAGCTCTGGAAACACCATATATTTT. Its translation: CASSRRGSSGNTIYF. This chain links TRBV5-6 with TRBJ1-3, with D unclear. The germline V gene encodes CDR1 SGHDT and CDR2 YYEEEE. The CDR3 runs 15 residues. Deletions cut 4 bases from V and 0 bases from J, with 11 bases between.

The chain uses TRBV15 and TRBJ2-3; tentatively, D is TRBD2 (6 bases). CDR3 size: 17 residues. Germline CDR1 reads LNHNV; CDR2 reads YYDKDF (reference sequence). The germline V and J ends were trimmed by 1 base and 4 bases, with 18 bases remaining between them. The CDR3 loop is CATSRVLYGGIPDTQYF. The CDR3 region has the DNA TGTGCCACCAGCAGAGTTCTATACGGCGGGATCCCAGATACGCAGTATTTT.

The sample holds one count of this clone. V and J are TRBV18 and TRBJ1-2; TRBD1 agrees at 9 bases. The CDR3 extends over 14 amino acids. The germline gives CDR1 KGHSH, CDR2 LQKENI. Trimming cost V 2 bases and J 8 bases; bases outside gene matches: 6. CDR3 DNA sequence: TGTGCCAGCTCACCAAGGACAGGGGCCATCGGCTACACCTTC. Translation gives CASSPRTGAIGYTF.

The V call is TRBV4-2, the J call TRBJ1-6; D call uncertain. CDR1 LGHNA and CDR2 YNFKEQ come from the germline V gene. The CDR3 spans 14 residues. V was clipped by 0 bases and J by 5 bases, with 5 bases between them. The DNA of the CDR3 is TGTGCCAGCAGCCAAGAGACCGATAATTCACCCCTCCACTTT. This encodes CASSQETDNSPLHF.

The chain uses TRBV6-5 and TRBJ1-3; TRBD1 matches at 9 bases. This CDR3 is built from 16 residues. Germline CDR1 and CDR2: MNHEY and SVGAGI. V was clipped by 2 bases and J by 2 bases; unmatched bases: 4. DNA for the CDR3: TGTGCCAGCAGTTACCAGGGACAGGGCACTGGAAACACCATATATTTT. Protein sequence: CASSYQGQGTGNTIYF.

The rearrangement joins TRBV19 to TRBJ2-3; D remains unclear. The CDR3 spans 11 residues. Germline lookup yields CDR1 LNHDA and CDR2 SQIVND (reference sequence). Deletions cut 3 bases from V and 12 bases from J, with 10 bases between. The CDR3, as DNA: TGTGCCAGTAGTATCGGGCCTAACCAGTATTTT. Translating it yields CASSIGPNQYF.

V is TRBV6-5 and J is TRBJ1-2, with D possibly being TRBD1 (6 bases). CDR1 is MNHEY, CDR2 SVGAGI, per germline. Trimming left V 2 bases short and J 4 bases short, with 14 bases between. The CDR3 length is 15 residues. CDR3 sequence (DNA): TGTGCCAGCAGTTACGCCCAGGGGCGCAGCTATGGCTACACCTTC. Encoded protein: CASSYAQGRSYGYTF.

The gene calls are TRBV2 and TRBJ2-2; TRBD1 might be the D (6 bases). CDR1 and CDR2 from the germline V gene are SNHLY and FYNNEI. The V end was cut by 6 bases, the J end by 4 bases, with 24 bases between. The CDR3 runs 18 residues. In DNA, the CDR3 is TGTGCCAGCAGGGCCTCCGGGACATTTAAAACAAGCACCGGGGAGCTGTTTTTT. Translating it yields CASRASGTFKTSTGELFF. Together with reference TRBV2 and TRBJ2-2, the CDR3 gives the full variable domain: EPEVTQTPSHQVTQMGQEVILRCVPISNHLYFYWYRQILGQKVEFLVSFYNNEISEKSEIFDDQFSVERPDGSNFTLKIRSTKLEDSAMYFCASRASGTFKTSTGELFFGEGSRLTVL.

The J gene is TRBJ2-1, the V gene TRBV6-6; tentatively, D is TRBD1 or TRBD2 (5 bases each). V was clipped by 5 bases and J by 7 bases, with 21 bases between them. CDR1 is MNHNY and CDR2 is SVGAGI in the germline V gene (reference sequence). The CDR3 length is 16 residues. The CDR3 protein is CASSTGTGTGRNEQFF. The CDR3 DNA reads as TGTGCCAGCAGTACGGGAACCGGGACGGGAAGGAATGAGCAGTTCTTC.

The chain has TRBV6-1 and TRBJ1-5; 11 bases line up with TRBD1. Germline CDR1 MNHNS, CDR2 SASEGT. The CDR3 is 15 amino acids. The trim removed 6 bases at V and 2 bases at J, leaving 3 bases unmatched. The CDR3: CASRGQGGGNQPQHF. In nucleotides, the CDR3 is TGTGCCAGCAGGGGACAGGGGGGTGGCAATCAGCCCCAGCATTTT.

CDR3 sequence (DNA): TGTGCCAGCAGCAAATACACTGAAGCTTTCTTT. Translated, it gives CASSKYTEAFF. The chain combines TRBV7-9 with TRBJ1-1; D not resolved. This CDR3 is 11 amino acids long. Germline CDR1 is SEHNR and CDR2 is FQNEAQ (reference sequence). Trimming took 5 bases from V and 3 from J, leaving 4 bases between them.

The chain employs TRBV7-2 and TRBJ1-1, with a tentative D call TRBD1 (5 bases). V gave up 5 bases and J gave up 1 base, with 14 bases separating them. Germline CDR1 reads SGHTA; CDR2 reads FQGNSA. The CDR3 length is 15 residues. The CDR3, as DNA: TGTGCCAGCAGCCCCTGGGGGGGGAGGAACACTGAAGCTTTCTTT. It specifies CASSPWGGRNTEAFF.